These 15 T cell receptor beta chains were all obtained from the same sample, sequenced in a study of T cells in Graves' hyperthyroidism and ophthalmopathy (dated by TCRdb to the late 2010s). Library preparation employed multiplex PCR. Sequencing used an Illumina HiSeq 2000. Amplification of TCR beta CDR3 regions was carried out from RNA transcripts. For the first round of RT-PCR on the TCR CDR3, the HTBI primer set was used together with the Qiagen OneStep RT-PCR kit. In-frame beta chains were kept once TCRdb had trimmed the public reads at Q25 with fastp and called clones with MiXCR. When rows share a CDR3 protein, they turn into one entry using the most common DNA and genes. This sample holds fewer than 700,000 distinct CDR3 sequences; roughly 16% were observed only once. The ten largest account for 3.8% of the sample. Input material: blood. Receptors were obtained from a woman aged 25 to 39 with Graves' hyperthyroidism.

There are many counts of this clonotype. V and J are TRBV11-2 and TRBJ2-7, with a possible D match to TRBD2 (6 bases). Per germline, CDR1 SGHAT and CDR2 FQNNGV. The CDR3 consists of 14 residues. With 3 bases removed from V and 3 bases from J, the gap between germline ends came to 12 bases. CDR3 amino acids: CASSFGGLFYEQYF. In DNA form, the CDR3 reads TGTGCCAGCAGCTTCGGGGGATTGTTCTACGAGCAGTACTTC.

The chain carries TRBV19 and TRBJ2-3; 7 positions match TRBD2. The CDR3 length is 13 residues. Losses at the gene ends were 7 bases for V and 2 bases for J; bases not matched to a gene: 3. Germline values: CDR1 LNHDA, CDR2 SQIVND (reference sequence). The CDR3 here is CASKRGDTDTQYF. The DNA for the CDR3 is TGTGCCAGTAAACGGGGGGACACAGATACGCAGTATTTT.

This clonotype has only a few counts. The CDR3 DNA reads TGCGCCAGCAGCCAAGTCGGTAAGGCATTTAGCAATCAGCCCCAGCATTTT. It specifies CASSQVGKAFSNQPQHF. This chain uses TRBV4-1 with TRBJ1-5; D not certain. The CDR3 covers 17 residues. V was cut by 1 base and J by 0 bases, with 13 bases left in between. The germline V gene encodes CDR1 MGHRA and CDR2 YSYEKL.

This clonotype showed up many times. This CDR3 reads CASSLETGGGWTEAFF. The DNA for the CDR3 is TGTGCCAGCAGTTTGGAAACAGGGGGGGGTTGGACTGAAGCTTTCTTT. The genes are TRBV28 and TRBJ1-1; TRBD1 matches at 8 bases. The CDR3 runs 16 residues. CDR1 is MDHEN, CDR2 SYDVKM, per germline. V shed 3 bases and J 5 bases; nucleotides not matched to a gene: 11.

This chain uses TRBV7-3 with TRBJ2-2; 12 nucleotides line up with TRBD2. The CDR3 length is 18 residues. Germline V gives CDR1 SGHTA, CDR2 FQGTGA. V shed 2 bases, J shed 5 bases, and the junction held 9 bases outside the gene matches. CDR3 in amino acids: CASSLFPASGRATGELFF. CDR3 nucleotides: TGTGCCAGCAGCTTATTCCCGGCTAGCGGGAGGGCAACCGGGGAGCTGTTTTTT.

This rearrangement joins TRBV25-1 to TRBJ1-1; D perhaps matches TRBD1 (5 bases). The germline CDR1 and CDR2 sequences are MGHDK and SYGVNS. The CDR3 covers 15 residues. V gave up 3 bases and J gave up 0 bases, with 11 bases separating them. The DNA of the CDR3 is TGTGCCAGCAGTGACCAGGGTTATATGAACACTGAAGCTTTCTTT. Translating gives CASSDQGYMNTEAFF.

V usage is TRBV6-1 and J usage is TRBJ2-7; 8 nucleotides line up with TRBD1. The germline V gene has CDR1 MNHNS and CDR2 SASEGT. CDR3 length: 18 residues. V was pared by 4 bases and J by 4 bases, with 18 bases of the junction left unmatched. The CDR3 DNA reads TGTGCCAGCAGTGGTTCCGGGACAGGAGTAGGGTTGGGGTACGAGCAGTACTTC. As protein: CASSGSGTGVGLGYEQYF.

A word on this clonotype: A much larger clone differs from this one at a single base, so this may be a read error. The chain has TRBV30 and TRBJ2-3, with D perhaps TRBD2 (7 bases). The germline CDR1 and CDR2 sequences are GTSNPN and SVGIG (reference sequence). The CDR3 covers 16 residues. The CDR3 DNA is TGTGCCTGGAGACGCCGGGACGGGGGGCGGACAGATACGCAGTGTTTT. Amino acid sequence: CAWRRRDGGRTDTQCF.

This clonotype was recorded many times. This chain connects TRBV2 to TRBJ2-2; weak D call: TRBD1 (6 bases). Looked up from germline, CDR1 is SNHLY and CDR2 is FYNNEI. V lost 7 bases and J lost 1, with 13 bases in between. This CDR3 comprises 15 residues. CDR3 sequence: CASNKGTLNTGELFF. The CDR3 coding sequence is TGTGCCAGCAATAAGGGGACACTGAACACCGGGGAGCTGTTTTTT.

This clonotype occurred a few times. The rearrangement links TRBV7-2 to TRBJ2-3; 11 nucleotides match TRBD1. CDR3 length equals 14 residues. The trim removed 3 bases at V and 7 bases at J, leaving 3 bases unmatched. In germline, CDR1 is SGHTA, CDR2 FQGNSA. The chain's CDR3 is CASSFGQGAYTQYF. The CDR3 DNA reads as TGTGCCAGCAGCTTCGGACAGGGGGCATATACGCAGTATTTT.

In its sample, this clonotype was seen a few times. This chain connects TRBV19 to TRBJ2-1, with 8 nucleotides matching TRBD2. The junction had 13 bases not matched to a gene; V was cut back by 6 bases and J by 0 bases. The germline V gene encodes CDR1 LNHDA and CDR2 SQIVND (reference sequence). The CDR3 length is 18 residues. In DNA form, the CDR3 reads TGTGCCAGTAGACCCGCAGCGGGAGCCCTTAGCTCCTACAATGAGCAGTTCTTC. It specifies CASRPAAGALSSYNEQFF.

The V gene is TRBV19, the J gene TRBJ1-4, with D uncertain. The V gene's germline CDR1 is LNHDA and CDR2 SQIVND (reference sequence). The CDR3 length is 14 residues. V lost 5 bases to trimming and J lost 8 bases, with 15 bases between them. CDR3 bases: TGTGCCAGTAGTGCTCGGGGAGGCAGAGAAAAACTGTTTTTT. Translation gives CASSARGGREKLFF.

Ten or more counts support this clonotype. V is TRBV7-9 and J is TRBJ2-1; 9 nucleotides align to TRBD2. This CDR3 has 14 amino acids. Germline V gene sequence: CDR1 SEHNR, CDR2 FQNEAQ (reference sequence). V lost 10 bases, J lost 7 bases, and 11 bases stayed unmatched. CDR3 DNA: TGTGCCAACTCGCCAGCGGGAGGATCAAATGAGCAGTTCTTC. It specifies CANSPAGGSNEQFF.

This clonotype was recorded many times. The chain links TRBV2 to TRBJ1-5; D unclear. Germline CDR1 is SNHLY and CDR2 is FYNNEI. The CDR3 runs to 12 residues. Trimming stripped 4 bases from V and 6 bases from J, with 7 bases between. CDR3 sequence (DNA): TGTGCCAGCAGTGGTGGGCTTCAGCCCCAGCATTTT. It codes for CASSGGLQPQHF. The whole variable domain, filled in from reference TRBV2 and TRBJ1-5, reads EPEVTQTPSHQVTQMGQEVILRCVPISNHLYFYWYRQILGQKVEFLVSFYNNEISEKSEIFDDQFSVERPDGSNFTLKIRSTKLEDSAMYFCASSGGLQPQHFGDGTRLSIL.

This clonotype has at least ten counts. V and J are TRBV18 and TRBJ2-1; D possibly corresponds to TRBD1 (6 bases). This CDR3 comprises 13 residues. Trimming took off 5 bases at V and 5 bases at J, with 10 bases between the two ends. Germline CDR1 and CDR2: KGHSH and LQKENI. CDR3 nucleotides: TGTGCCAGCTCAGTAAACAGGGACAATGAGCAGTTCTTC. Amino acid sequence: CASSVNRDNEQFF.